Following are 24 T cell receptor beta chains from one sample sequenced in a study of response to subunit inactivated influenza vaccine. TCRdb re-called the RT-PCR reads through MiXCR, storing one row per CDR3 protein. Here the sample spans some 190,000 distinct CDR3 sequences, approximately 15% being singletons. The sequencing used CD8+ T cells sorted from PBMCs, collected roughly 5 days after vaccination. These receptors were collected from a man aged 50 to 59 who received an inactivated influenza vaccine.

The chain combines TRBV6-5 with TRBJ1-1; no definite D call. Per germline, CDR1 MNHEY and CDR2 SVGAGI. The CDR3 extends over 14 amino acids. Trimming pared 0 bases from V and 5 bases from J, leaving 10 bases between. Written as DNA, the CDR3 is TGTGCCAGCAGTTACTCTTTGAGGTGGACTGAAGCTTTCTTT. Translating it yields CASSYSLRWTEAFF.

V gene TRBV4-3 combines with J gene TRBJ2-7, with 11 bases matching TRBD2. The CDR3 covers 15 residues. Germline V gene lookup returns CDR1 LGHNA and CDR2 YSLEER. Losses at the gene ends were 3 bases for V and 3 bases for J; bases not matched to a gene: 4. The DNA of the CDR3 is TGCGCCAGCAGCCAGGGACTAGCGGACAACTACGAGCAGTACTTC. As protein: CASSQGLADNYEQYF.

This clonotype was detected a few times. The chain has TRBV28 and TRBJ2-6; no reliable D call. Germline CDR1 and CDR2: MDHEN and SYDVKM. V lost 7 bases and J lost 0, with 19 bases in between. CDR3 length equals 18 residues. The CDR3 here is CASTLIVVESSGANVLTF. In DNA form, the CDR3 reads TGTGCCAGCACCCTTATTGTGGTGGAGAGCTCTGGGGCCAACGTCCTGACTTTC.

This sequence joins TRBV4-1 and TRBJ1-6; D unclear. The V end was cut by 1 base, the J end by 7 bases, with 5 bases between. This CDR3 contains 13 residues. The germline CDR1 and CDR2 sequences are MGHRA and YSYEKL. The CDR3 here is CASSQAPNSPLHF. CDR3 nucleotide sequence: TGCGCCAGCAGCCAAGCTCCCAATTCACCCCTCCACTTT.

This clonotype was observed a handful of times. The rearrangement links TRBV28 to TRBJ2-5; TRBD1 matches at 8 bases. V was pared by 8 bases and J by 2 bases, with 13 bases of the junction left unmatched. The CDR3 runs to 16 residues. Germline V gene lookup returns CDR1 MDHEN and CDR2 SYDVKM. DNA of the CDR3: TGTGCCAGCTCTACTCCACGACAGGGGTTACAAGAGACCCAGTACTTC. Translating gives CASSTPRQGLQETQYF.

The rearrangement links TRBV28 to TRBJ2-5; possible D gene TRBD2, 5 bases. V was cut by 5 bases and J by 4 bases, with 11 bases left in between. The CDR3 consists of 13 residues. Per germline, CDR1 MDHEN and CDR2 SYDVKM. The CDR3 region has the DNA TGTGCCAGCAGTGGACTGTTTGGAGAGACCCAGTACTTC. It specifies CASSGLFGETQYF.

The chain employs TRBV7-8 and TRBJ2-1; tentatively, D is TRBD2 (5 bases). CDR3 length: 14 residues. Germline CDR1 and CDR2: SGHVS and FQNEAQ. V was clipped by 1 base and J by 5 bases, with 9 bases between them. The chain's CDR3 is CASSLVGSDNEQFF. The CDR3 DNA reads TGTGCCAGCAGCTTAGTGGGTAGCGACAATGAGCAGTTCTTC.

This clonotype was detected only a few times. As DNA, the CDR3 is TGTGCCAGCAGCCCGAGCAGGGCAAATGAGCAGTTCTTC. Translating gives CASSPSRANEQFF. The chain carries TRBV11-3 and TRBJ2-1; perhaps TRBD1 as D (5 bases). The V end lost 5 bases, the J end lost 7 bases, and 12 bases lay between the germline ends. This CDR3 is 13 amino acids long. Germline lookup yields CDR1 SGHNT and CDR2 YENEEA.

The chain employs TRBV7-6 and TRBJ2-5, with 8 bases lining up with TRBD1. J lost 1 base, V lost 5 bases, and 6 bases had no gene match. From germline, CDR1 is SGHVS and CDR2 FNYEAQ. The CDR3 runs 15 residues. The CDR3 DNA reads TGTGCCAGCAGCCCCGCGACAGGGGCCCAAGAGACCCAGTACTTC. Translating gives CASSPATGAQETQYF.

This chain uses TRBV29-1 with TRBJ2-7; 7 bases match TRBD1. The CDR3 totals 13 residues. Germline assignment: CDR1 SQVTM and CDR2 ANQGSEA. V lost 4 bases and J lost 0; bases outside the gene matches: 3. The CDR3 reads CSVAGGFSYEQYF. The CDR3 DNA reads as TGCAGCGTTGCAGGGGGATTCTCCTACGAGCAGTACTTC.

This clonotype was seen a handful of times. The chain is built from TRBV20-1 and TRBJ2-6; D may be TRBD2 (6 bases). Germline-derived CDR1 and CDR2 are DFQATT and SNEGSKA (reference sequence). Trimming removed 0 bases at V and 1 base at J, with 13 bases between. There are 17 residues in the CDR3. DNA for the CDR3: TGCAGTGCTAGAGATTTGCTAGCGCAATCTGGGGCCAACGTCCTGACTTTC. It translates to CSARDLLAQSGANVLTF.

This clonotype was picked up a small number of times. This chain uses TRBV4-1 with TRBJ2-3; TRBD1 matches 8 bases. CDR1 MGHRA and CDR2 YSYEKL come from the germline V gene. This CDR3 comprises 16 residues. Unmatched junction bases numbered 7, after V lost 3 bases and J lost 2 bases. CDR3 amino acids: CASSQADRGVTDTQYF. The CDR3 DNA reads TGCGCCAGCAGCCAGGCTGACAGGGGTGTCACAGATACGCAGTATTTT.

A few counts support this clonotype. The rearrangement joins TRBV12-3 or TRBV12-4 to TRBJ1-2, with D unclear. The ends were cut back, 3 bases at V and 0 bases at J, with 8 bases in the middle. This CDR3 region has 14 residues. CDR3 sequence: CASSLGSANYGYTF. CDR3 sequence (DNA): TGTGCCAGCAGTTTGGGCTCAGCTAACTATGGCTACACCTTC.

The chain has TRBV12-3 or TRBV12-4 and TRBJ1-4; D unclear. V shed 5 bases and J shed 8 bases, with 15 bases lying between them. This CDR3 comprises 14 residues. CDR3 nucleotide sequence: TGTGCCAGCAGTCCAGAACGACCCAACGAAAAACTGTTTTTT. Translation: CASSPERPNEKLFF.

As to this clonotype: Because the CDR3 is missing its conserved closing phenylalanine or tryptophan, this is likely a read error. This sequence joins TRBV9 and TRBJ1-3, with unresolved D. Between the trimmed V and J ends, which lost 0 bases and 0 bases, there was a span of 4 bases. Germline V gene lookup returns CDR1 SGDLS and CDR2 YYNGEE. CDR3 size: 14 residues. CDR3 coding DNA: TGTGCCAGCAGCGTAGCGGGCTCTGGAAACACCATATATCTT. This gives the protein CASSVAGSGNTIYL.

V and J are TRBV20-1 and TRBJ2-7; 8 bases match TRBD1. V shed 3 bases, J shed 2 bases, and the junction held 15 bases outside the gene matches. This CDR3 has 17 residues. CDR1 is DFQATT and CDR2 is SNEGSKA in the germline V gene (reference sequence). The CDR3 sequence is CSASFPVDREETYEQYF. CDR3 sequence (DNA): TGCAGTGCTAGTTTTCCGGTGGACAGGGAGGAGACCTACGAGCAGTACTTC.

This clonotype was picked up a small number of times. The genes are TRBV4-3 and TRBJ1-2, with D perhaps TRBD1 (5 bases). V was cut by 2 bases and J by 2 bases, with 18 bases left in between. Germline lookup yields CDR1 LGHNA and CDR2 YSLEER. This CDR3 has 17 residues. This CDR3 reads CASSQRSQGTVNYGYTF. CDR3 coding DNA: TGCGCCAGCAGCCAAAGATCCCAAGGGACCGTGAACTATGGCTACACCTTC.

The sample holds a few counts of this clonotype. V usage is TRBV28 and J usage is TRBJ2-7; 10 positions match TRBD1. The CDR3 consists of 15 residues. Germline V lookup: CDR1 MDHEN, CDR2 SYDVKM. The V segment lost 5 bases and the J segment 3 bases; nucleotides outside the gene matches: 7. This CDR3 is CASSALGTGDYEQYF. DNA of the CDR3: TGTGCCAGCAGTGCCCTCGGGACAGGGGACTACGAGCAGTACTTC.

The J gene is TRBJ2-3, the V gene TRBV11-2; 12 bases match TRBD2. Germline V CDR1 and CDR2: SGHAT, FQNNGV. Unmatched junction bases numbered 11, after V lost 4 bases and J lost 3 bases. The CDR3 has 18 amino acids. The CDR3 DNA follows: TGTGCCAGCAGCTGGGCTAGCGGGAGGGCCGGTTGGACAGATACGCAGTATTTT. This sequence encodes CASSWASGRAGWTDTQYF.

In DNA, the CDR3 is TGCGCCAGCAGCTTGGAGTTGGCCTACAATGAGCAGTTCTTC. Translated, it gives CASSLELAYNEQFF. The rearrangement uses TRBV5-1 and TRBJ2-1; no definite D call. The V gene's germline CDR1 is SGHRS and CDR2 YFSETQ. Trimming stripped 0 bases from V and 2 bases from J, with 6 bases between. CDR3 length equals 14 residues.

The chain employs TRBV4-3 and TRBJ2-1; the match to TRBD2 covers 8 bases. V lost 0 bases to trimming and J lost 2 bases; unmatched junction nucleotides: 12. Per the germline V gene, CDR1 is LGHNA and CDR2 is YSLEER. This CDR3 is 19 amino acids long. The CDR3 nucleotides are TGCGCCAGCAGCCAAGATAGGTTATTAGCGGGATATACCTACAATGAGCAGTTCTTC. Its protein product is CASSQDRLLAGYTYNEQFF.

This clonotype has only a few counts. The CDR3 region has the DNA TGTGCCAGCGGCCGGTTGACAGGGACGGACCATGGCTACACCTTC. Translated, it gives CASGRLTGTDHGYTF. V usage is TRBV27 and J usage is TRBJ1-2; 7 bases align to TRBD1. Trimming cost V 8 bases and J 6 bases; bases outside gene matches: 15. CDR3 length equals 15 residues. CDR1 MNHEY and CDR2 SMNVEV come from the germline V gene (reference sequence).

This clonotype was recorded many times. DNA of the CDR3: TGCAGCGTTGAACCCCTAGCGGGATCAATCGGCGAGACCCAGTACTTC. It yields the protein CSVEPLAGSIGETQYF. The chain has TRBV29-1 and TRBJ2-5; 9 bases line up with TRBD2. Germline CDR1 and CDR2: SQVTM and ANQGSEA. V shed 2 bases, J shed 5 bases, and the junction held 12 bases outside the gene matches. CDR3 length: 16 amino acids.

Many counts were recorded for this clonotype. The V and J genes are TRBV29-1 and TRBJ2-1; D is unclear. The germline gives CDR1 SQVTM, CDR2 ANQGSEA. The CDR3 contains 14 residues. Trimming took 3 bases from V and 1 from J, leaving 10 bases between them. CDR3 sequence reads: CSVDLGRSYNEQFF. The DNA of the CDR3 is TGCAGCGTTGATTTGGGCAGGTCCTACAATGAGCAGTTCTTC.